A selection of T cell receptor beta chains follows, all from one sample in a study of blood T cell repertoires in COVID-19. Sequencing used immunoSEQ multiplex PCR; TCRdb keeps in-frame clones, though not all of them. The sample carries under 85,000 clones, around 80% recorded once. Sequenced: peripheral blood. The receptors shown here come from a man older than 75 with active or convalescent COVID-19. Each CDR3 is given with its conserved first and last residue. The order of the fields is clone size, D gene, V gene, J gene, CDR3 protein, CDR3 DNA. D genes are given only for firm matches. Where a row states a size, it is once, few, many or the class of an expanded clone; other rows omit it.

clone_size: few; d_call: TRBD1; v_call: TRBV5-5; j_call: TRBJ1-2; cdr3_aa: CASSSGDRVGGYTF; cdr3_nt: TGTGCCAGCAGCTCAGGGGACAGGGTAGGCGGCTACACCTTC
clone_size: .; d_call: .; v_call: TRBV7-2; j_call: TRBJ2-1; cdr3_aa: CASSRGLLLGNEQFF; cdr3_nt: TGTGCCAGCAGCCGCGGACTATTACTCGGCAATGAGCAGTTCTTC
clone_size: .; d_call: TRBD2; v_call: TRBV5-1; j_call: TRBJ2-5; cdr3_aa: CASSWGPSGGYQETQYF; cdr3_nt: TGCGCCAGCAGCTGGGGACCTAGCGGGGGTTACCAAGAGACCCAGTACTTC
clone_size: .; d_call: .; v_call: TRBV5-1; j_call: TRBJ2-7; cdr3_aa: CASSLAQNSQAYEQYF; cdr3_nt: TGCGCCAGCAGCTTGGCACAAAACTCTCAGGCCTACGAGCAGTACTTC
clone_size: .; d_call: .; v_call: TRBV7-8; j_call: TRBJ2-2; cdr3_aa: CASYNTGELFF; cdr3_nt: TGTGCCAGCTATAACACCGGGGAGCTGTTTTTT
clone_size: few; d_call: .; v_call: TRBV11-3; j_call: TRBJ2-5; cdr3_aa: CASSPSGKIETQYF; cdr3_nt: TGTGCCAGCAGCCCGAGCGGAAAGATAGAGACCCAGTACTTC
clone_size: .; d_call: TRBD1; v_call: TRBV5-1; j_call: TRBJ1-6; cdr3_aa: CASSPGQGGNSPLHF; cdr3_nt: TGCGCCAGCAGCCCCGGACAGGGAGGTAATTCACCCCTCCACTTT
clone_size: .; d_call: .; v_call: TRBV5-4; j_call: TRBJ2-3; cdr3_aa: CASSSGTGGTTDTQYF; cdr3_nt: TGTGCCAGCAGCTCGGGGACCGGGGGAACCACAGATACGCAGTATTTT
clone_size: .; d_call: .; v_call: TRBV28; j_call: TRBJ2-7; cdr3_aa: CASRGSSYEQYF; cdr3_nt: TGTGCCAGCAGGGGCAGCTCTTACGAGCAGTACTTC
clone_size: .; d_call: .; v_call: TRBV6-5; j_call: TRBJ1-3; cdr3_aa: CASSKPGSSGNTIYF; cdr3_nt: TGTGCCAGCAGCAAACCGGGGAGCTCTGGAAACACCATATATTTT
clone_size: .; d_call: TRBD1; v_call: TRBV24-1; j_call: TRBJ2-1; cdr3_aa: CATSDPGTGGRNEQFF; cdr3_nt: TGTGCCACCAGTGACCCCGGGACAGGGGGGAGGAATGAGCAGTTCTTC
clone_size: .; d_call: .; v_call: TRBV4-1; j_call: TRBJ1-4; cdr3_aa: CASSQVSFEKLFF; cdr3_nt: TGCGCCAGCAGCCAAGTAAGCTTTGAAAAACTGTTTTTT